This TCR beta chain was found in a study of control samples from healthy donors and cancer patients. The V and J ends lost 5 bases and 4 bases, in that order; junction bases with no gene match: 7. Germline V gene data show CDR1 as KGHSH and CDR2 as LQKENI. This CDR3 is built from 14 residues. Profiled with immunoSEQ multiplex PCR; TCRdb holds only in-frame clones, not every one. The repertoire includes roughly 90,000 clones, roughly four fifths of them detected once, and around 10% sits in the top ten. Sample: blood. The sequence derives from a woman aged 55 to 70 in good health. V usage is TRBV18 and J usage is TRBJ1-1; 7 bases map to TRBD1. The CDR3 is CASSTRQGGTEAFF. The CDR3 DNA sequence: TGTGCCAGCTCAACACGACAGGGAGGCACTGAAGCTTTCTTT.